This record looks at one TCR beta chain sequence and its context. What it binds is unknown. These data are taken from a study of cytomegalovirus exposure and HLA in healthy donors. Study findings and constraints: Rarity held for most TCR sequences, but there were some public TCRs that occurred in many donors. High specificity and sensitivity for cytomegalovirus status were reported for the classifier.

The CDR3 loop spans 14 amino acids. The junction had 6 bases not matched to a gene; V was cut back by 4 bases and J by 5 bases. Germline V gives CDR1 MNHNS, CDR2 SASEGT. 60 Vbeta and 13 Jbeta primers were used in PCR. Here immunoSEQ multiplex PCR was the method, and the copy in TCRdb shows in-frame clones only, minus some. Here the sample spans about 69,000 clones, roughly 76% being singletons. The chain recombines TRBV6-1 with TRBJ1-2; 8 nucleotides agree with TRBD1. The sequencing input was PBMCs. This receptor was taken from a man aged 18 to 30 in good health and CMV-seronegative. The chain's CDR3 is CASSAQGDAYGYTF. The CDR3 nucleotides read TGTGCCAGCAGTGCACAGGGGGACGCATATGGCTACACCTTC.